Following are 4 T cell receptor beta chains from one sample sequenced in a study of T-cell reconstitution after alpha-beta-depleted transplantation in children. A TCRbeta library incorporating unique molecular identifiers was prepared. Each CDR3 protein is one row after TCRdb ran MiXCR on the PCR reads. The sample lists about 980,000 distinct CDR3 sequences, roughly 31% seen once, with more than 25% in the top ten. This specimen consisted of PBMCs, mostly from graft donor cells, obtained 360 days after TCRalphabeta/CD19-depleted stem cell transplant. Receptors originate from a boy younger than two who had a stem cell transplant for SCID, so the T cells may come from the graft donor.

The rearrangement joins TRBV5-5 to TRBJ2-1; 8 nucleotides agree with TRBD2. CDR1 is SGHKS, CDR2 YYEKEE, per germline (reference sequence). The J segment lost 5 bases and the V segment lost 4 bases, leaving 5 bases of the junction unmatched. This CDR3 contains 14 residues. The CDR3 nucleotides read TGTGCCAGCAGCGGGGGGACTAGAAACAATGAGCAGTTCTTC. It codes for CASSGGTRNNEQFF. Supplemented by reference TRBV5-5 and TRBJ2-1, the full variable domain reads DAGVTQSPTHLIKTRGQQVTLRCSPISGHKSVSWYQQVLGQGPQFIFQYYEKEERGRGNFPDRFSARQFPNYSSELNVNALLLGDSALYLCASSGGTRNNEQFFGPGTRLTVL.

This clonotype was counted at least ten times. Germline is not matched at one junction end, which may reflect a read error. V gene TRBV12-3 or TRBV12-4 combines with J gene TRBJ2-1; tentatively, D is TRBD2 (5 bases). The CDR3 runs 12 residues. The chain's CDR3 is CASSSGYIEQFF. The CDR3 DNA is TGTGCCAGCAGTTCGGGGTACATTGAGCAGTTCTTC.

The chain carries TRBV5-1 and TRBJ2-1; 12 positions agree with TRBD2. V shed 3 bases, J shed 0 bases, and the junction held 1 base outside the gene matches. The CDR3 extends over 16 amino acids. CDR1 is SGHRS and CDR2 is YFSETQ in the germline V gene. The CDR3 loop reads CASSWTSGASYNEQFF. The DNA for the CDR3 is TGCGCCAGCAGCTGGACTAGCGGGGCCTCCTACAATGAGCAGTTCTTC.

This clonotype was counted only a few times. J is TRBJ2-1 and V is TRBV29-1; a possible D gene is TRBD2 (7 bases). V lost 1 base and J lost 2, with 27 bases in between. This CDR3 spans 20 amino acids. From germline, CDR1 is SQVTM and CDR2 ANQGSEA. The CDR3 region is CSVEGGGDRIGMNPYNEQFF. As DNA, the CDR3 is TGCAGCGTTGAAGGGGGGGGAGACAGGATCGGGATGAACCCCTACAATGAGCAGTTCTTC.